These T cell receptor beta chains were read from a single sample in a study of T cells in Graves' hyperthyroidism and ophthalmopathy. TCRdb itself ran the multiplex PCR reads through MiXCR, one entry per CDR3 protein. The sample holds roughly 500,000 distinct CDR3 sequences, approximately 24% seen once. Sequencing was done on a sample of blood. Source of these receptors: a woman under 40 with Graves' ophthalmopathy. The CDR3 runs from the conserved cysteine through the conserved F or W. A D gene is named only where the DNA matches it firmly. For some rows the clone size is stated as once, few or many, or as a class when expanded; others skip it.

abundance,v_gene,j_gene,d_gene,CDR3nt,CDR3aa
many,TRBV20-1,TRBJ2-5,.,TGCAGTGCTAGAGATCAGGGATGGGAGACCCAGTACTTC,CSARDQGWETQYF
.,TRBV27,TRBJ2-3,.,TGTGCCAGCAGTTTAGGAGGTGGACCAGATACGCAGTATTTT,CASSLGGGPDTQYF
many,TRBV24-1,TRBJ2-5,.,TGTGCCACCAGTGATTCCCTTACCGGGGAGACCCAGTACTTC,CATSDSLTGETQYF
many,TRBV20-1,TRBJ2-7,.,TGCAGTGCTAGAGGGGCCCCGGGCTCCTACGAGCAGTACTTC,CSARGAPGSYEQYF
many,TRBV7-9,TRBJ2-7,TRBD1,TGTGCCAGCAGCTTCTCGGACAGGAGCTCCTACGAGCAGTACTTC,CASSFSDRSSYEQYF
many,TRBV20-1,TRBJ2-3,.,TGCAGTGCTAGAGATGACAGGAGCACAGATACGCAGTATTTT,CSARDDRSTDTQYF
many,TRBV4-3,TRBJ1-1,.,TGCGCCAGCAGCCAAGACCCGAAGTACACTGAAGCTTTCTTT,CASSQDPKYTEAFF
.,TRBV2,TRBJ2-2,.,TGTGCCAGCAGTGCGGACTGGGTGCGTCCCGGGGAGCTGTTTTTT,CASSADWVRPGELFF
few,TRBV27,TRBJ2-7,.,TGTGCCAGCAGTCCTACAGGGTCCCCCTACGAGCAGTACTTC,CASSPTGSPYEQYF
many,TRBV20-1,TRBJ1-3,.,TGCAGTGCGGGAAGGGCCACCTCTGGAAACACCATATATTTT,CSAGRATSGNTIYF
few,TRBV6-1,TRBJ2-2,TRBD2,TGTGCCAGCAGTGAACGCCTAGCGGGGACCGGGGAGCTGTTTTTT,CASSERLAGTGELFF
many,TRBV20-1,TRBJ2-2,.,TGCAGTGCTAGAGCTATATACACCGGGGAGCTGTTTTTT,CSARAIYTGELFF